This T cell receptor (beta chain) was profiled in a study of T cells in Graves' hyperthyroidism and ophthalmopathy. Template material for amplifying TCR beta CDR3 regions consisted of RNA transcripts. HTBI primers were the set used in a first-round RT-PCR of the TCR CDR3. A single record per CDR3 protein comes from TCRdb applying MiXCR to the multiplex PCR reads. The sample has fewer than 350,000 distinct CDR3 sequences; about 14% are singletons. Orbital computed tomography, thyroid ultrasound, serum thyroxine and TRAb, and clinical symptoms together informed the diagnoses. From approximately 9.5 ml of fresh peripheral blood, PBMCs were isolated. The sample holds many counts of this clonotype. Its matching antigen is unknown. Overall study findings and caveats: Blood shared most expanded thyroid clonotypes above 0.001. Classification by a 13 V-J model distinguished ophthalmopathy from stable hyperthyroidism.

Germline loops: CDR1 SGHTS, CDR2 YDEGEE. V lost 7 bases to trimming and J lost 6 bases; unmatched junction nucleotides: 3. The CDR3 runs to 12 residues. The chain uses TRBV5-8 and TRBJ1-5; TRBD1 aligns across 8 bases. This receptor was taken from a woman aged 25 to 39 with Graves' hyperthyroidism that later progressed to Graves' ophthalmopathy. The sequenced sample consisted of blood. CDR3 sequence: CASAGQGQPQHF. The CDR3 DNA reads as TGTGCCAGCGCAGGACAGGGTCAGCCCCAGCATTTT. Together with reference TRBV5-8 and TRBJ1-5, the CDR3 gives the full variable domain: EAGVTQSPTHLIKTRGQQATLRCSPISGHTSVYWYQQALGLGLQFLLWYDEGEERNRGNFPPRFSGRQFPNYSSELNVNALELEDSALYLCASAGQGQPQHFGDGTRLSIL.